Listed below are T cell receptor beta chains from one sample, sequenced in a study of T-cell reconstitution after alpha-beta-depleted transplantation in children. From the PCR reads, TCRdb called clonotypes with MiXCR, one entry per CDR3 protein. The table lists 81,000 or so distinct CDR3 sequences, around 15% of them singletons. Sample: PBMCs, mostly from graft donor cells, taken 180 days after TCRalphabeta/CD19-depleted stem cell transplant. The receptors were sampled from a male patient between 2 and 9 years old who had a stem cell transplant for acute lymphoblastic leukemia, so the T cells may come from the graft donor. CDR3s include the opening cysteine and the closing phenylalanine or tryptophan. Each record gives: D gene, J gene, V gene, clone size, CDR3 DNA, CDR3 protein. D genes are given only for firm matches. A clone size is listed for some rows: how often the clone was seen (once, few, many), or a class if it is expanded.

. TRBJ1-1 TRBV20-1 few TGCAGTGCTAGAGATCCGGGACCCAGCCCCACTGAAGCTTTCTTT CSARDPGPSPTEAFF
TRBD2 TRBJ2-3 TRBV5-1 . TGCGCCAGCAGCCCCGTGGCGGGGGGGCGATCGGCAGATACGCAGTATTTT CASSPVAGGRSADTQYF
. TRBJ2-5 TRBV12-3/TRBV12-4 . TGTGCCAGCAGTTTAGCAGAAGGGGCCCAGTACTTC CASSLAEGAQYF
. TRBJ1-1 TRBV5-8 many TGTGCCAGCAGCTTGGTTCCAATTATGAACACTGAAGCTTTCTTT CASSLVPIMNTEAFF
. TRBJ2-7 TRBV5-1 many TGCGCCAGCAGCTTGTCAGGGACCCTACCCGACGAGCAGTACTTC CASSLSGTLPDEQYF
TRBD2 TRBJ2-3 TRBV12-3/TRBV12-4 few TGTGCCAGCAATATGGGGACTAGGAAGACAGATACGCAGTATTTT CASNMGTRKTDTQYF
. TRBJ2-7 TRBV7-9 . TGTGCCAGCAGCTTCTGGGGGCAATCCTACGAGCAGTACTTC CASSFWGQSYEQYF
TRBD2 TRBJ2-2 TRBV20-1 few TGCAGTGCTGGAGCGGGGTCGAACACCGGGGAGCTGTTTTTT CSAGAGSNTGELFF
. TRBJ2-1 TRBV6-2/TRBV6-3 few TGTGCCAGCAGTTACCCCGGGACGTTTCACAATGAGCAGTTCTTC CASSYPGTFHNEQFF
. TRBJ1-2 TRBV10-2 . TGCGCCAGCAGTGACACTAACTATGGCTACACCTTC CASSDTNYGYTF
. TRBJ2-3 TRBV18 . TGTGCCAGCTCACCAACGACGGATCTGGGGGATACGCAGTATTTT CASSPTTDLGDTQYF
. TRBJ1-5 TRBV19 . TGTGCCAGTAGTATCCGCGGTCGTACCAATCAGCCCCAGCATTTT CASSIRGRTNQPQHF
. TRBJ2-1 TRBV6-5 few TGTGCCAGCAGTTACTCTACGCTGCGAAGGGACTCCTACAATGAGCAGTTCTTC CASSYSTLRRDSYNEQFF
. TRBJ2-7 TRBV5-1 few TGCGCCAGCAGCTCGGGACGGGACTACGAGCAGTACTTC CASSSGRDYEQYF
. TRBJ2-1 TRBV2 . TGTGCCATCTGTTTAATAGTAAGGGGGGTACGCTCCTACAATGAGCAGTTCTTC CAICLIVRGVRSYNEQFF
. TRBJ2-7 TRBV12-3/TRBV12-4 . TGTGCCAGCAGTTCGACAGGGCTAGGGGGGGCTTTCTACGAGCAGTACTTC CASSSTGLGGAFYEQYF
TRBD2 TRBJ2-3 TRBV5-1 . TGCACCAGCAGCGAGGGACTAGCGGGCACAGATACGCAGTATTTT CTSSEGLAGTDTQYF
TRBD1 TRBJ2-7 TRBV3-1 few TGTGCCAGCAGCCGAAGGGGGCAAACCCCCCACGAGCAGTACTTC CASSRRGQTPHEQYF
. TRBJ2-1 TRBV25-1 few TGTGCCAGCAGGGGAACGGGCAGGGGCCTCTACAATGAGCAGTTCTTC CASRGTGRGLYNEQFF
TRBD1 TRBJ2-7 TRBV20-1 . TGCAGTGCTATATTGGGGACAGGGGGTGACGAGCAGTACTTC CSAILGTGGDEQYF
. TRBJ2-2 TRBV5-1 few TGCGCCAGCAGCTTGGCTGACACGAACACCGGGGAGCTGTTTTTT CASSLADTNTGELFF
. TRBJ2-7 TRBV4-1 many TGCGCCAGCAGCCAAGATGGACATGGCTACGAGCAGTACTTC CASSQDGHGYEQYF
TRBD2 TRBJ2-2 TRBV7-2 few TGTGCCAGCAGCTTATTACCCAGCGGGATCAAGGCCGGGGAGCTGTTTTTT CASSLLPSGIKAGELFF
. TRBJ2-1 TRBV29-1 once TGCAGCGCCCGATTGGGGGATTCAACGCAGACCTCCTACAATGAGCAGTTCTTC CSARLGDSTQTSYNEQFF
. TRBJ2-7 TRBV5-1 . TGCGCCAGCAGCCCTCGGGGAGTCGGCTCCTACGAGCAGTACTTC CASSPRGVGSYEQYF
. TRBJ1-1 TRBV12-3/TRBV12-4 . TGTGCCAGCAGTTTACTCGGCGGGGCCACTGAAGCTTTCTTT CASSLLGGATEAFF
. TRBJ2-7 TRBV12-3/TRBV12-4 . TGTGCCAGCAGCTCCCGGGAATTCAACGAGCAGTACTTC CASSSREFNEQYF
TRBD1 TRBJ1-1 TRBV12-3/TRBV12-4 . TGTGCCAGCAGCCAGGGCAGGGGGCGAACTGAAGCTTTCTTT CASSQGRGRTEAFF
. TRBJ2-1 TRBV7-9 . TGTGCCAGCAGCATAGGGGCCCCCTACAATGAGCAGTTCTTC CASSIGAPYNEQFF
. TRBJ2-5 TRBV6-5 few TGTGCCAGCAGTTACGCTCCGCAAGAGACCCAGTACTTC CASSYAPQETQYF
. TRBJ2-7 TRBV7-9 many TGTGCCAGCAGCCTGGCCGGACAGCAGGCTCACTACGAGCAGTACTTC CASSLAGQQAHYEQYF
. TRBJ2-3 TRBV12-3/TRBV12-4 few TGTGCCAGCAGTCCCATTATGGGGGGAGCAGATACGCAGTATTTT CASSPIMGGADTQYF
TRBD2 TRBJ2-3 TRBV10-2 . TGCGCCAGCACTCTTGAGGCTAGCGGAAACACAGATACGCAGTATTTT CASTLEASGNTDTQYF
TRBD1 TRBJ1-2 TRBV28 . TGTGCCAGCAGTCCCCGTGTCAGGGGGGGTGGCTACACCTTC CASSPRVRGGGYTF
. TRBJ2-7 TRBV15 . TGTGCCACCAGCAGAGAGAGGACGTGGAGCTCCTACGAGCAGTACTTC CATSRERTWSSYEQYF
TRBD1 TRBJ2-3 TRBV6-2/TRBV6-3 . TGTGCCAGCAGATCCATAGACAGGGGGATTTCTGTGGATACGCAGTATTTT CASRSIDRGISVDTQYF
. TRBJ2-2 TRBV7-2 . TGTGCCAGCAGCTTAGCGCTCGGGGGCGAGGACGGGGAGCTGTTTTTT CASSLALGGEDGELFF
. TRBJ2-7 TRBV18 few TGTGCCAGCTCTCCTCCCACTCGCTCGGCCTACGAGCAGTACTTC CASSPPTRSAYEQYF
. TRBJ2-5 TRBV29-1 many TGCAGCGTTGTTATAGGGACGGAGACCCAGTACTTC CSVVIGTETQYF
TRBD1 TRBJ1-6 TRBV7-6 . TGTGCCAGCAGCTCATCGGGACAGGGTAATTCACCCCTCCACTTT CASSSSGQGNSPLHF
TRBD2 TRBJ2-1 TRBV7-6 . TGTGCCAGCAGCTCCCTAGCGGGGGGGAGCTCCTACAATGAGCAGTTCTTC CASSSLAGGSSYNEQFF
. TRBJ2-1 TRBV7-2 . TGTGCCAGCAGCGTGGGGTCAGGCTACAATGAGCAGTTCTTC CASSVGSGYNEQFF
TRBD1 TRBJ1-1 TRBV20-1 . TGCAGTGCTAGAGATCCTTACATGGGCAGGGGGCTTTTGGTTGACACTGAAGCTTTCTTT CSARDPYMGRGLLVDTEAFF
. TRBJ2-7 TRBV4-3 many TGCGCCAGCAGCCAAGATTTGCCAGACGAGCAGTACTTC CASSQDLPDEQYF
. TRBJ2-1 TRBV20-1 . TGCAGTGCTAGAGTGGCAGGGAGGTACAATGAGCAGTTCTTC CSARVAGRYNEQFF
. TRBJ2-7 TRBV20-1 few TGCAGTGCCAAACCGGGGTGGGGGCCCGTATCCTACGAGCAGTACTTC CSAKPGWGPVSYEQYF
TRBD1 TRBJ2-3 TRBV20-1 . TGCAGTGCTACGAGACAGGGGACCACAGATACGCAGTATTTT CSATRQGTTDTQYF
. TRBJ2-1 TRBV27 . TGTGCCAGCAGTTTTGGGTCGGTGGGGACCTATGGGAATGAGCAGTTCTTC CASSFGSVGTYGNEQFF
TRBD1 TRBJ1-2 TRBV5-1 few TGCGCCAGCTCTTCAGGACGGGAGGGGGCGATCTATGGCTACACCTTC CASSSGREGAIYGYTF
. TRBJ2-2 TRBV5-1 few TGCGCCAGCAGCTTTGGAGCTAAGAACACCGGGGAGCTGTTTTTT CASSFGAKNTGELFF
TRBD1 TRBJ2-4 TRBV5-6 few TGTGCCAGCAGCTTAGGGACAGGCCACAAAAACATTCAGTACTTC CASSLGTGHKNIQYF
. TRBJ1-3 TRBV5-1 . TGCGCCAGCAGCTTGGATGTTGTTGGTTCCCGCTCTGGAAACACCATATATTTT CASSLDVVGSRSGNTIYF
. TRBJ2-5 TRBV12-3/TRBV12-4 . TGTGCCAGCAGTTTTCACCAGCGCGGGGGACCAGGGGCCCAGTACTTC CASSFHQRGGPGAQYF
. TRBJ2-1 TRBV2 few TGTGCCAGCAGTGAAAAGATCAGTGAGCAGTTCTTC CASSEKISEQFF
TRBD2 TRBJ2-7 TRBV28 few TGTGCCAGCAGGGGACTAGCGGGAGGCAATTACTACGAGCAGTACTTC CASRGLAGGNYYEQYF
. TRBJ2-2 TRBV5-1 many TGCGCCAGCAGCTTGGGAGGGGCGAACACCGGGGAGCTGTTTTTT CASSLGGANTGELFF
TRBD2 TRBJ2-3 TRBV20-1 many TGCAGTGCTAGTAACCGACTAGCGGGGGGCACAGATACGCAGTATTTT CSASNRLAGGTDTQYF
TRBD2 TRBJ2-7 TRBV5-1 few TGCGCCAGCAGCTTGACTAGCGGGGGACCCTACGAGCAGTACTTC CASSLTSGGPYEQYF
. TRBJ2-7 TRBV5-1 many TGTGCCAGCAGCTTAGGGTACGAGCAGTACTTC CASSLGYEQYF
. TRBJ1-1 TRBV12-3/TRBV12-4 . TGTGCCAGCAGTTACAGTACCCAGACTGAAGCTTTCTTT CASSYSTQTEAFF